Listed here are 17 T cell receptor beta chains from one sample, sequenced in a study of cytomegalovirus exposure and HLA in healthy donors. A multiplex PCR was run with 60 Vbeta primers and 13 Jbeta primers. Data came from immunoSEQ multiplex PCR; TCRdb stores just in-frame clones and leaves some out. Of around 200,000 clones in the sample, around 80% were seen once. The material sequenced was PBMCs. These TCRs come from a man aged 40-49 years in good health and CMV-seronegative.

V gene TRBV27 combines with J gene TRBJ1-2; no firm D call. Germline CDR1 is MNHEY and CDR2 is SMNVEV (reference sequence). The ends were cut back, 4 bases at V and 3 bases at J, with 12 bases in the middle. This CDR3 has 14 residues. DNA for the CDR3: TGTGCCAGCAGTTCTGTGACATCGGACTATGGCTACACCTTC. Translation gives CASSSVTSDYGYTF.

The DNA for the CDR3 is TGCGCCAGCAGCTTGGAGGTTAGCGGGAGTAATGAGCAGTTCTTC. Its protein product is CASSLEVSGSNEQFF. V usage is TRBV5-1 and J usage is TRBJ2-1; TRBD2 agrees at 9 bases. V was pared by 0 bases and J by 7 bases, with 5 bases of the junction left unmatched. CDR1 and CDR2 (germline): SGHRS, YFSETQ. This CDR3 is 15 amino acids long.

V usage is TRBV4-2 and J usage is TRBJ1-6; 8 bases line up with TRBD1. The CDR3 length is 15 residues. Germline loops: CDR1 LGHNA, CDR2 YNFKEQ. V lost 6 bases to trimming and J lost 3 bases; unmatched junction nucleotides: 4. The CDR3 nucleotides read TGTGCCAGCAGTCGGGACAGGTTCTATAATTCACCCCTCCACTTT. Its translation: CASSRDRFYNSPLHF.

This clone was observed a single time. This chain uses TRBV11-3 with TRBJ2-7, with TRBD1 as a possible D gene (5 bases). Germline V gene sequence: CDR1 SGHNT, CDR2 YENEEA. V was pared by 3 bases and J by 6 bases, with 9 bases between. The CDR3 loop spans 12 amino acids. Here the CDR3 DNA reads TGTGCCAGCAGCTTCGGCACAGGCGAGCAGTACTTC. Translated: CASSFGTGEQYF.

This clone came up a few times. The rearrangement links TRBV2 to TRBJ1-2; 7 nucleotides align to TRBD1. V shed 6 bases and J 8 bases; nucleotides not matched to a gene: 9. Germline CDR1 and CDR2: SNHLY and FYNNEI. This CDR3 is built from 13 residues. CDR3 protein: CASSFSTGDGYTF. The CDR3 DNA reads TGTGCCAGCAGCTTTTCTACAGGGGACGGCTACACCTTC.

The chain uses TRBV4-1 and TRBJ2-7, with D possibly being TRBD2 (5 bases). Deletions cut 4 bases from V and 8 bases from J, with 9 bases between. Germline lookup yields CDR1 MGHRA and CDR2 YSYEKL. The CDR3 runs to 11 residues. This chain's CDR3 is CASSRSGQQYF. The CDR3 DNA reads TGCGCCAGCAGCCGGAGCGGTCAGCAGTACTTC.

The chain combines TRBV13 with TRBJ1-2; 8 bases are a match to TRBD1. CDR1 and CDR2 from the germline V gene are PRHDT and FYEKMQ (reference sequence). This CDR3 spans 18 amino acids. V trimming: 0 bases; J trimming: 4 bases; junction bases outside the gene matches: 13. CDR3 sequence: CASSLGLGQGSLLYGYTF. In DNA, the CDR3 is TGTGCCAGCAGCTTAGGCCTCGGACAGGGCTCCTTGCTCTATGGCTACACCTTC. The full variable domain, in which reference TRBV13 and TRBJ1-2 provide the parts outside the CDR3, is AAGVIQSPRHLIKEKRETATLKCYPIPRHDTVYWYQQGPGQDPQFLISFYEKMQSDKGSIPDRFSAQQFSDYHSELNMSSLELGDSALYFCASSLGLGQGSLLYGYTFGSGTRLTVV.

The J gene is TRBJ2-1, the V gene TRBV2; no clear D gene. Germline loops: CDR1 SNHLY, CDR2 FYNNEI. Trimming left V 7 bases short and J 0 bases short, with 10 bases between. This CDR3 contains 14 residues. The CDR3 bases are TGTGCCAGCACCGAGGAGAGCTCCTACAATGAGCAGTTCTTC. Translated, it gives CASTEESSYNEQFF. Looking up the rest from reference TRBV2 and TRBJ2-1 gives the full variable domain: EPEVTQTPSHQVTQMGQEVILRCVPISNHLYFYWYRQILGQKVEFLVSFYNNEISEKSEIFDDQFSVERPDGSNFTLKIRSTKLEDSAMYFCASTEESSYNEQFFGPGTRLTVL.

The CDR3 region is CASSDGRFSGANVLTF. In nucleotides, the CDR3 is TGTGCCAGCAGTGACGGTCGGTTCTCTGGGGCCAACGTCCTGACTTTC. The chain recombines TRBV2 with TRBJ2-6; D remains ambiguous. V was trimmed by 3 bases and J by 0 bases, leaving 9 bases between them. The CDR3 consists of 16 residues. Germline V gene sequence: CDR1 SNHLY, CDR2 FYNNEI.

This rearrangement joins TRBV12-5 to TRBJ2-3; 10 nucleotides match TRBD2. The CDR3 loop spans 16 amino acids. Germline CDR1 reads LGHNT; CDR2 reads FRNRAP. The junction had 10 bases not matched to a gene; V was cut back by 6 bases and J by 4 bases. In DNA, the CDR3 is TGTGCTAGTGGCCCGAGCGGGGGGGATAGTTCAGATACGCAGTATTTT. Translation gives CASGPSGGDSSDTQYF. Filled out from reference TRBV12-5 and TRBJ2-3, the complete variable domain reads DARVTQTPRHKVTEMGQEVTMRCQPILGHNTVFWYRQTMMQGLELLAYFRNRAPLDDSGMPKDRFSAEMPDATLATLKIQPSEPRDSAVYFCASGPSGGDSSDTQYFGPGTRLTVL.

V is TRBV7-9 and J is TRBJ2-1; D unclear. V lost 8 bases and J lost 7, with 15 bases in between. The CDR3 length is 13 residues. Looked up from germline, CDR1 is SEHNR and CDR2 is FQNEAQ (reference sequence). Here the CDR3 DNA reads TGTGCCAGCGATTTGACGTTGGAGAATGAGCAGTTCTTC. Its protein product is CASDLTLENEQFF.

In its sample, this clone was seen a few times. The chain has TRBV5-4 and TRBJ2-5, with 12 bases fitting TRBD2. Trimming at V came to 0 bases and at J to 5 bases, leaving 14 bases not matched to a gene. CDR3 length: 19 residues. From germline, CDR1 is SGHNT and CDR2 YYREEE (reference sequence). The CDR3 protein is CASSLARASGRASGETQYF. CDR3 DNA: TGTGCCAGCAGCTTGGCCAGGGCTAGCGGGAGGGCATCTGGGGAGACCCAGTACTTC.

This clone was detected only once. The rearrangement uses TRBV5-1 and TRBJ1-2; tentatively, D is TRBD1 (6 bases). Trimming stripped 3 bases from V and 3 bases from J, with 18 bases between. Germline V lookup: CDR1 SGHRS, CDR2 YFSETQ. The CDR3 has 16 amino acids. CDR3 in amino acids: CASSYTAGAGDYGYTF. The CDR3 DNA is TGCGCCAGCAGCTATACCGCAGGGGCCGGGGACTATGGCTACACCTTC.

This clone was detected a few times. This rearrangement joins TRBV5-1 to TRBJ2-1, with 7 bases identical to TRBD1. The CDR3 spans 13 residues. Germline V gene sequence: CDR1 SGHRS, CDR2 YFSETQ. Unmatched junction bases numbered 2, after V lost 4 bases and J lost 4 bases. As DNA, the CDR3 is TGCGCCAGCAGCCAGGACAGGTACAATGAGCAGTTCTTC. It translates to CASSQDRYNEQFF.

The J gene is TRBJ2-2, the V gene TRBV2; D gene unclear. The CDR3 loop spans 15 amino acids. Germline assignment: CDR1 SNHLY and CDR2 FYNNEI. Trimming took off 1 base at V and 1 base at J, with 7 bases between the two ends. The CDR3 spells CASSEGRLNTGELFF. CDR3 DNA sequence: TGTGCCAGCAGTGAAGGTAGATTGAACACCGGGGAGCTGTTTTTT.

This chain joins TRBV28 and TRBJ2-3; the D call may be TRBD1 or TRBD2 (5 bases each). The germline CDR1 and CDR2 sequences are MDHEN and SYDVKM. Deletions cut 10 bases from V and 1 base from J, with 12 bases between. This CDR3 has 13 amino acids. The CDR3 loop is CATRGAGTDTQYF. The CDR3 region has the DNA TGTGCCACCAGAGGGGCAGGCACAGATACGCAGTATTTT.

The chain links TRBV19 to TRBJ2-1; no firm D call. Germline V gives CDR1 LNHDA, CDR2 SQIVND (reference sequence). CDR3 length: 16 amino acids. V was clipped by 3 bases and J by 0 bases, with 12 bases between them. The chain's CDR3 is CASSIDLQSSYNEQFF. The CDR3 DNA is TGTGCCAGTAGTATCGATTTACAGAGCTCCTACAATGAGCAGTTCTTC.